Listed here are 19 T cell receptor beta chains from one sample, sequenced in a study of blood T cell repertoires in COVID-19. Sequenced by immunoSEQ multiplex PCR; TCRdb stores in-frame clones only, minus some. Of 270,000 or so clones listed, 65% to 90% are singletons. What was sequenced was peripheral blood. These receptors all stem from a woman aged 60-75 years with active or convalescent COVID-19.

This chain uses TRBV2 with TRBJ2-1; 8 nucleotides line up with TRBD1. This CDR3 comprises 14 residues. The V and J ends lost 3 bases and 13 bases, in that order; junction bases with no gene match: 11. The germline CDR1 and CDR2 sequences are SNHLY and FYNNEI. CDR3 coding DNA: TGTGCCAGCAGTGAGGCGACAGGGGACCCAAGTCAGTTCTTC. Translating gives CASSEATGDPSQFF.

The chain is built from TRBV18 and TRBJ2-1; D is possibly TRBD1 (7 bases). Germline assignment: CDR1 KGHSH and CDR2 LQKENI. Trimming left V 2 bases short and J 9 bases short, with 20 bases between. The CDR3 consists of 16 residues. CDR3 sequence reads: CASSPSGGRQATEQFF. The CDR3 DNA sequence: TGTGCCAGCTCACCATCAGGGGGGCGCCAAGCGACTGAGCAGTTCTTC. The complete variable domain, with remaining parts taken from reference TRBV18 and TRBJ2-1, reads NAGVMQNPRHLVRRRGQEARLRCSPMKGHSHVYWYRQLPEEGLKFMVYLQKENIIDESGMPKERFSAEFPKEGPSILRIQQVVRGDSAAYFCASSPSGGRQATEQFFGPGTRLTVL.

The V gene is TRBV6-6, the J gene TRBJ2-5, with TRBD1 matching over 8 bases. Germline values: CDR1 MNHNY, CDR2 SVGAGI (reference sequence). The CDR3 is 15 residues long. The V and J ends lost 5 bases and 5 bases, in that order; junction bases with no gene match: 10. In nucleotides, the CDR3 is TGTGCCAGCAGTCCCCGACAGGGGTGGGGGGAGACCCAGTACTTC. Protein: CASSPRQGWGETQYF.

This clone appeared a single time. The CDR3 sequence: CASSEALLRGNQPQHF. The CDR3 region has the DNA TGTGCCAGCAGTGAAGCGCTTCTGAGGGGGAATCAGCCCCAGCATTTT. The chain recombines TRBV2 with TRBJ1-5; D is possibly TRBD1 (6 bases). The CDR3 loop spans 16 amino acids. The germline V gene encodes CDR1 SNHLY and CDR2 FYNNEI. Between the trimmed V and J ends, which lost 0 bases and 4 bases, there was a span of 13 bases.

The chain is built from TRBV5-6 and TRBJ2-5; 12 bases are shared with TRBD2. From germline, CDR1 is SGHDT and CDR2 YYEEEE. There are 16 residues in the CDR3. V lost 6 bases to trimming and J lost 4 bases; unmatched junction nucleotides: 10. The CDR3 DNA reads as TGTGCCAGCACCCCGGGCCTAGCGGGGGGGGTAGAGACCCAGTACTTC. It specifies CASTPGLAGGVETQYF.

The gene calls are TRBV5-1 and TRBJ2-7; D is undetermined. V lost 1 base and J 2 bases, leaving 10 bases between the germline ends. CDR1 and CDR2 (germline): SGHRS, YFSETQ. The CDR3 spans 14 residues. The CDR3 is CASSLSTVPYEQYF. DNA of the CDR3: TGCGCCAGCAGCTTGTCTACGGTCCCCTACGAGCAGTACTTC.

The gene calls are TRBV5-4 and TRBJ1-1; a possible D gene is TRBD1 (6 bases). Germline V gene lookup returns CDR1 SGHNT and CDR2 YYREEE (reference sequence). V lost 0 bases and J lost 3, with 9 bases in between. The CDR3 is made up of 14 amino acids. CDR3 residues: CASSLGGGDTEAFF. The CDR3 nucleotides read TGTGCCAGCAGCTTGGGAGGGGGAGACACTGAAGCTTTCTTT. The complete variable domain, with remaining parts taken from reference TRBV5-4 and TRBJ1-1, reads ETGVTQSPTHLIKTRGQQVTLRCSSQSGHNTVSWYQQALGQGPQFIFQYYREEENGRGNFPPRFSGLQFPNYSSELNVNALELDDSALYLCASSLGGGDTEAFFGQGTRLTVV.

This clone was seen just once. The V call is TRBV5-5, the J call TRBJ2-7; possible D gene TRBD2, 6 bases. CDR1 is SGHKS and CDR2 is YYEKEE in the germline V gene (reference sequence). There are 14 residues in the CDR3. Trimming took off 2 bases at V and 0 bases at J, with 9 bases between the two ends. For the CDR3, the DNA is TGTGCCAGCAGCTTCGGGGGAAGCTCCTACGAGCAGTACTTC. Amino acids: CASSFGGSSYEQYF.

V gene TRBV15 combines with J gene TRBJ1-2, with a weak D call TRBD1 (5 bases). The CDR3 runs 17 residues. Trimming left V 2 bases short and J 4 bases short, with 20 bases between. The germline V gene has CDR1 LNHNV and CDR2 YYDKDF (reference sequence). CDR3 residues: CATSRPGLPAGLYGYTF. CDR3 DNA: TGTGCCACCAGCAGACCGGGACTTCCAGCCGGTCTCTATGGCTACACCTTC.

The count of this clone is one. V usage is TRBV7-2 and J usage is TRBJ2-3; 14 bases are a match to TRBD2. The junction had 3 bases not matched to a gene; V was cut back by 4 bases and J by 6 bases. CDR3 length: 15 amino acids. The V gene's germline CDR1 is SGHTA and CDR2 FQGNSA. The CDR3 sequence: CASSWGLAGEDTQYF. The CDR3 nucleotides are TGTGCCAGCAGCTGGGGACTAGCGGGGGAGGATACGCAGTATTTT.

The rearrangement joins TRBV10-3 to TRBJ1-2; the D gene is possibly TRBD1 (5 bases). The CDR3 loop spans 11 amino acids. The germline V gene has CDR1 ENHRY and CDR2 SYGVKD. The V gene lost 6 bases and the J gene lost 5 bases, with 7 bases spanning the gap. The CDR3 reads CAIRAGYGYTF. DNA for the CDR3: TGTGCCATCAGAGCAGGGTATGGCTACACCTTC.

The chain has TRBV6-2 or TRBV6-3 and TRBJ2-2, with D perhaps TRBD2 (6 bases). CDR3 length: 15 amino acids. CDR1 MNHEY and CDR2 SVGEGT come from the germline V gene. V lost 2 bases, J lost 2 bases, and 9 bases lay in between. CDR3 DNA: TGTGCCAGCAGTTACCGACTAGAAAACACCGGGGAGCTGTTTTTT. Its translation: CASSYRLENTGELFF.

The chain is built from TRBV5-1 and TRBJ1-1; weak D call: TRBD1 (6 bases). Germline assignment: CDR1 SGHRS and CDR2 YFSETQ. This CDR3 has 15 residues. V shed 0 bases and J shed 0 bases, with 9 bases lying between them. In DNA form, the CDR3 reads TGCGCCAGCAGCTTGGCCCGACAGGTGAACACTGAAGCTTTCTTT. It yields the protein CASSLARQVNTEAFF.

This chain joins TRBV6-5 and TRBJ2-1, with 8 bases identical to TRBD1. The V segment lost 7 bases and the J segment 4 bases; nucleotides outside the gene matches: 6. There are 14 residues in the CDR3. CDR1 MNHEY and CDR2 SVGAGI come from the germline V gene. CDR3 sequence: CASNDRGRYNEQFF. The CDR3, as DNA: TGTGCCAGCAACGACAGGGGAAGGTACAATGAGCAGTTCTTC.

In the case of this clone: The sample holds other DNA sequences that translate to the same CDR3. This chain links TRBV6-5 with TRBJ1-1; TRBD1 might be the D (6 bases). This CDR3 has 13 amino acids. V shed 6 bases and J shed 2 bases, with 10 bases lying between them. Germline CDR1 MNHEY, CDR2 SVGAGI. The CDR3: CASRLQGNTEAFF. The CDR3 DNA follows: TGTGCCAGCAGGTTACAGGGTAACACTGAAGCTTTCTTT.

This chain joins TRBV5-1 and TRBJ1-6; 7 bases are shared with TRBD1. The V and J ends lost 0 bases and 3 bases, in that order; junction bases with no gene match: 3. The CDR3 is made up of 16 amino acids. Germline V gives CDR1 SGHRS, CDR2 YFSETQ. The CDR3 sequence is CASSLGGQLYNSPLHF. The CDR3 coding sequence is TGCGCCAGCAGCTTGGGGGGACAGCTCTATAATTCACCCCTCCACTTT.

The chain has TRBV18 and TRBJ1-6; D gene uncertain. V was pared by 0 bases and J by 10 bases, with 7 bases between. Germline V CDR1 and CDR2: KGHSH, LQKENI. CDR3 length: 13 residues. CDR3 nucleotides: TGTGCCAGCTCACCACCGTTGGGCTCACCCCTCCACTTT. Translated, it gives CASSPPLGSPLHF.

The chain carries TRBV6-5 and TRBJ2-7; D is possibly TRBD2 (7 bases). This CDR3 has 15 residues. V dropped 6 bases and J dropped 5 bases, with 20 bases sitting between them. CDR1 and CDR2 (germline): MNHEY, SVGAGI. The CDR3 is CASSREGRGVNEQYF. The CDR3 DNA sequence: TGTGCCAGCAGCCGAGAAGGGAGGGGGGTTAACGAGCAGTACTTC.

The V call is TRBV9, the J call TRBJ1-1, with D unresolved. Germline CDR1 and CDR2: SGDLS and YYNGEE. V shed 0 bases and J shed 4 bases, with 10 bases lying between them. There are 14 residues in the CDR3. The CDR3 DNA reads TGTGCCAGCAGCGTAGCTCTGGAGAGCACTGAAGCTTTCTTT. Translation: CASSVALESTEAFF.